The TCR beta chain described here comes from a study of T cells in Graves' hyperthyroidism and ophthalmopathy. Study-wide results and limits: Most thyroid clonotypes expanded above 0.001 appeared in blood too.

The sample holds many counts of this clonotype. Its antigen is undetermined. Ophthalmopathy patients had Clinical Activity Score at least 3, NOSPECS grade at least 4, duration under 3 months. Germline V lookup: CDR1 MDHEN, CDR2 SYDVKM. Between the trimmed V and J ends, which lost 5 bases and 4 bases, there was a span of 15 bases. The CDR3 consists of 15 residues. Template material for amplifying TCR beta CDR3 regions consisted of RNA transcripts. The HTBI primer set was used in a first-round RT-PCR of the TCR CDR3. TCRdb re-analysed the multiplex PCR reads in MiXCR, keeping a single row per CDR3 protein. Found here are roughly 500,000 distinct CDR3 sequences, approximately 23% of them singletons; the top ten hold about 53%.

The sequence derives from a woman between 65 and 79 years old with Graves' ophthalmopathy. The sequencing input was blood. The chain employs TRBV28 and TRBJ2-1; D call uncertain. The CDR3 protein is CASSTPARPYNEQFF. In nucleotides, the CDR3 is TGTGCCAGCAGTACCCCGGCTAGGCCGTACAATGAGCAGTTCTTC. The whole variable domain, remainder taken from reference TRBV28 and TRBJ2-1, is DVKVTQSSRYLVKRTGEKVFLECVQDMDHENMFWYRQDPGLGLRLIYFSYDVKMKEKGDIPEGYSVSREKKERFSLILESASTNQTSMYLCASSTPARPYNEQFFGPGTRLTVL.